This T cell receptor beta chain derives from a study of beta chain features in type 1 diabetes. Trimming took 6 bases from V and 8 from J, leaving 13 bases between them. Germline V lookup: CDR1 LNHDA, CDR2 SQIVND (reference sequence). The CDR3 is 12 amino acids. Reverse transcription of all isolated RNA meant that expressed TCRB transcripts were sequenced. Sequencing was performed with immunoSEQ multiplex PCR; in TCRdb, only in-frame clones are kept and a portion is missing. The table has around 300,000 clones, 8% seen once. Sequencing was performed on central memory CD4+ T cells from blood. This sequence originates from a woman under 30 in good health. The chain uses TRBV19 and TRBJ1-2; D unclear. This chain's CDR3 is CASRPGPGGYTF. The CDR3 coding sequence is TGTGCCAGTAGGCCAGGACCGGGAGGCTACACCTTC.